This T cell receptor beta chain was sequenced for a study of blood T cell repertoires in COVID-19. Looking at the study overall: The study drew acute and convalescent COVID-19 samples from the United States, Italy and Spain. Nucleic acid was either cDNA or gDNA, and it came from T cells, B-cell-depleted T cells, or PBMCs.

The authors' processing: How many nucleated cells were present was estimated from reference gene primer amplification. TCRdb's table, derived via immunoSEQ multiplex PCR, lists solely in-frame clones and lacks some. V, J and clone size are taken as reported in that table, and D and trimming were inferred from the DNA itself. The repertoire has 650,000 to 800,000 clones, about nine tenths of them found once; the top ten carry roughly 0.25%. In germline, CDR1 is SGDLS, CDR2 YYNGEE. V lost 0 bases, J lost 2 bases, and 4 bases stayed unmatched. The CDR3 consists of 15 residues. The chain recombines TRBV9 with TRBJ2-7, with 8 bases matching TRBD1. The sequence came from a woman under 30 with acute or convalescent COVID-19. The sample taken for sequencing was peripheral blood. The CDR3 spells CASSVGQGSAYEQYF. The CDR3, as DNA: TGTGCCAGCAGCGTAGGACAGGGGAGCGCCTACGAGCAGTACTTC. Full variable domain (remainder filled in from reference TRBV9 and TRBJ2-7): DSGVTQTPKHLITATGQRVTLRCSPRSGDLSVYWYQQSLDQGLQFLIQYYNGEERAKGNILERFSAQQFPDLHSELNLSSLELGDSALYFCASSVGQGSAYEQYFGPGTRLTVT.